These T cell receptor beta chains were read from a single sample in a study of OX40 agonist ivuxolimab in advanced cancers. Measured with immunoSEQ multiplex PCR; TCRdb has only the in-frame clones, and not every one. Here the sample spans 95,000 to 150,000 clones, 80% to 95% being singletons. Sequencing used CD4+ or CD8+ T cells sorted from blood, obtained in a trial of the OX40 agonist ivuxolimab. These receptors were collected from an adult with an advanced solid tumor such as melanoma, head and neck, liver or kidney cancer. Each CDR3 is given with its conserved first and last residue. D genes are given only for firm matches. Not all rows give a size; the values are once, few, many and, for expanded clones, a class.

v_gene: TRBV5-1; d_gene: .; abundance: .; j_gene: TRBJ2-7; CDR3nt: TGCGCCAGCAGCTTGGACTGGTACGAGCAGTACTTC; CDR3aa: CASSLDWYEQYF
v_gene: TRBV11-2; d_gene: .; abundance: .; j_gene: TRBJ2-1; CDR3nt: TGTGCCAGCAGCCAACTCAGGGTGCACAATGAGCAGTTCTTC; CDR3aa: CASSQLRVHNEQFF
v_gene: TRBV23-1; d_gene: .; abundance: .; j_gene: TRBJ2-5; CDR3nt: TGCGCCAGCAGCCTCCGGGGCGGCCAACAAGAGACCCAGTACTTC; CDR3aa: CASSLRGGQQETQYF
v_gene: TRBV5-1; d_gene: .; abundance: .; j_gene: TRBJ1-4; CDR3nt: TGCGCCAGCAGCTTTGGGGACGCGGAAAAACTGTTTTTT; CDR3aa: CASSFGDAEKLFF
v_gene: TRBV25-1; d_gene: .; abundance: .; j_gene: TRBJ2-1; CDR3nt: TGTGCCAGCAGCATGGGGCGCGCGGGCGAGCAGTTCTTC; CDR3aa: CASSMGRAGEQFF
v_gene: TRBV5-1; d_gene: .; abundance: .; j_gene: TRBJ2-5; CDR3nt: TGCGCCAGCAGCTTGATAGTATCCGAGACCCAGTACTTC; CDR3aa: CASSLIVSETQYF
v_gene: TRBV28; d_gene: TRBD2; abundance: .; j_gene: TRBJ2-3; CDR3nt: TGTGCCAGCAGTTCCTCCGGGACTAGCGGGGGAGGGCAGTATTTT; CDR3aa: CASSSSGTSGGGQYF
v_gene: TRBV6-1; d_gene: .; abundance: .; j_gene: TRBJ2-7; CDR3nt: TGTGCCAGCGTGAGACGCTCGGATACCTACGAGCAGTACTTC; CDR3aa: CASVRRSDTYEQYF
v_gene: TRBV6-6; d_gene: TRBD1; abundance: .; j_gene: TRBJ2-7; CDR3nt: TGTGCCAGCAGTTATCTTGCCGAGACAGGGTCCTACGAGCAGTACTTC; CDR3aa: CASSYLAETGSYEQYF
v_gene: TRBV5-1; d_gene: .; abundance: .; j_gene: TRBJ2-6; CDR3nt: TGCGCCAGCAGCTTGGAGGGGTCCAGATTCTCTGGGGCCAACGTCCTGACTTTC; CDR3aa: CASSLEGSRFSGANVLTF
v_gene: TRBV28; d_gene: TRBD2; abundance: .; j_gene: TRBJ2-1; CDR3nt: TGTGCCAGCAGCCAACACTCCCCTCTGGGACTAGCGGAGTACAATGAGCAGTTCTTC; CDR3aa: CASSQHSPLGLAEYNEQFF
v_gene: TRBV2; d_gene: .; abundance: .; j_gene: TRBJ2-7; CDR3nt: TGTGCCGGGTCTCCGGGACACTCCTACGAGCAGTACTTC; CDR3aa: CAGSPGHSYEQYF
v_gene: TRBV9; d_gene: .; abundance: .; j_gene: TRBJ2-7; CDR3nt: TGTGCCAGCAGCGTAGGGGTTAGCAGTTACGAGCAGTACTTC; CDR3aa: CASSVGVSSYEQYF
v_gene: TRBV6-5; d_gene: TRBD1; abundance: .; j_gene: TRBJ2-7; CDR3nt: TGTGCCAGCATTCGGGACAGGGGGACCTACGAGCAGTACTTC; CDR3aa: CASIRDRGTYEQYF
v_gene: TRBV14; d_gene: .; abundance: .; j_gene: TRBJ2-3; CDR3nt: TGTGCCAGCAGCCAGGGTGGTAGTATGCATACGCAGTATTTT; CDR3aa: CASSQGGSMHTQYF
v_gene: TRBV7-2; d_gene: .; abundance: once; j_gene: TRBJ2-7; CDR3nt: TGTGCCAGCAGCCAAGAAACTCGGGCGGCGGAGCAGTACTTC; CDR3aa: CASSQETRAAEQYF
v_gene: TRBV7-9; d_gene: .; abundance: .; j_gene: TRBJ2-2; CDR3nt: TGTGCCAGCAGCTCCGATCCGGGCAGGGCGGCCGGGGAGCTGTTTTTT; CDR3aa: CASSSDPGRAAGELFF
v_gene: TRBV19; d_gene: .; abundance: .; j_gene: TRBJ1-5; CDR3nt: TGTGCCAGCTCTCCCCAGGGGTTAGGTCAGCCCCAGCATTTT; CDR3aa: CASSPQGLGQPQHF
v_gene: TRBV11-2; d_gene: .; abundance: .; j_gene: TRBJ1-1; CDR3nt: TGTGCCAGCAGCGCACGACGACAGATAAACACTGAAGCTTTCTTT; CDR3aa: CASSARRQINTEAFF
v_gene: TRBV27; d_gene: .; abundance: .; j_gene: TRBJ2-3; CDR3nt: TGTGCCAGCAGTTTATCCGCCCGGCGGCAGGCTGATACGCAGTATTTT; CDR3aa: CASSLSARRQADTQYF
v_gene: TRBV6-1; d_gene: .; abundance: .; j_gene: TRBJ2-1; CDR3nt: TGTGCCAGCAGTCTTGGGACTCCTGGATACAATGAGCAGTTCTTC; CDR3aa: CASSLGTPGYNEQFF
v_gene: TRBV19; d_gene: TRBD1; abundance: .; j_gene: TRBJ1-5; CDR3nt: TGTGCCAGTAGTAGGGACAGCGTGTTTGGGAGCAATCAGCCCCAGCATTTT; CDR3aa: CASSRDSVFGSNQPQHF
v_gene: TRBV4-1; d_gene: .; abundance: .; j_gene: TRBJ1-5; CDR3nt: TGCGCCAGCAGCCAAGAGTTTCTGGGGGCAGGGCAGCCCCAGCATTTT; CDR3aa: CASSQEFLGAGQPQHF
v_gene: TRBV9; d_gene: .; abundance: .; j_gene: TRBJ1-3; CDR3nt: TGTGCCAGCAGCCCCCGAGGTACAGTCGAAGGAAACACCATATATTTT; CDR3aa: CASSPRGTVEGNTIYF
v_gene: TRBV5-6; d_gene: .; abundance: .; j_gene: TRBJ2-7; CDR3nt: TGTGCCAGCAGCTTGGCCCTCTACGAGCAGTACTTC; CDR3aa: CASSLALYEQYF
v_gene: TRBV23-1; d_gene: .; abundance: .; j_gene: TRBJ2-7; CDR3nt: TGCGCCAGCAGTCAAGAGGGGGAACTAGCGAGGTCCTACGAGCAGTACTTC; CDR3aa: CASSQEGELARSYEQYF
v_gene: TRBV29-1; d_gene: TRBD1; abundance: .; j_gene: TRBJ1-2; CDR3nt: TGCAGCGTTGATATTGGACAGGACCTCTATGGCTACACCTTC; CDR3aa: CSVDIGQDLYGYTF
v_gene: TRBV7-2; d_gene: .; abundance: .; j_gene: TRBJ1-5; CDR3nt: TGTGCCAGCAGCTTAACCGGAACAGGGTATCAGCCCCAGCATTTT; CDR3aa: CASSLTGTGYQPQHF
v_gene: TRBV18; d_gene: TRBD1; abundance: once; j_gene: TRBJ2-3; CDR3nt: TGTGCCAGCTCACCACCTTGGACAGGGATAACAGATACGCAGTATTTT; CDR3aa: CASSPPWTGITDTQYF
v_gene: TRBV6-5; d_gene: TRBD1; abundance: .; j_gene: TRBJ2-1; CDR3nt: TGTGCCAGCAGACAGGGGGGCTCCTACAATGAGCAGTTCTTC; CDR3aa: CASRQGGSYNEQFF
v_gene: TRBV5-4; d_gene: .; abundance: .; j_gene: TRBJ1-1; CDR3nt: TGTGCCAGCAGCAGGGGACGCCTTGAAGCTTTCTTT; CDR3aa: CASSRGRLEAFF
v_gene: TRBV7-8; d_gene: .; abundance: .; j_gene: TRBJ1-2; CDR3nt: TGTGCCAGCAGCTTAGCGAGCAGGGGAATAGACTACACCTTC; CDR3aa: CASSLASRGIDYTF
v_gene: TRBV21-1; d_gene: .; abundance: .; j_gene: TRBJ2-3; CDR3nt: TGTGCCAGCAGCAAAGCTGAGGGACTAGTGGGCCCTACAGATACGCAGTATTTT; CDR3aa: CASSKAEGLVGPTDTQYF
v_gene: TRBV28; d_gene: TRBD1; abundance: .; j_gene: TRBJ1-2; CDR3nt: TGTGCCAGCATAGACGGTAGGCAGGGGGCGGCCTATGGCTACACCTTC; CDR3aa: CASIDGRQGAAYGYTF
v_gene: TRBV19; d_gene: .; abundance: .; j_gene: TRBJ1-5; CDR3nt: TGTGCCAGTAGTATAGGGACTCGTTCCAATCAGCCCCAGCATTTT; CDR3aa: CASSIGTRSNQPQHF
v_gene: TRBV5-4; d_gene: TRBD2; abundance: .; j_gene: TRBJ2-3; CDR3nt: TGTGCCAGCAGCTTTGGTCGGACTAGCGGGTTGGATACGCAGTATTTT; CDR3aa: CASSFGRTSGLDTQYF
v_gene: TRBV4-1; d_gene: .; abundance: .; j_gene: TRBJ1-5; CDR3nt: TGCGCCAGCAGCCACACCGGCAGAGGGCCTCATCAGCCCCAGCATTTT; CDR3aa: CASSHTGRGPHQPQHF
v_gene: TRBV6-5; d_gene: .; abundance: .; j_gene: TRBJ1-1; CDR3nt: TGTGCCAGCAGTGGGACCGTTAGACTGGTCACTGAAGCTTTCTTT; CDR3aa: CASSGTVRLVTEAFF
v_gene: TRBV5-1; d_gene: TRBD2; abundance: .; j_gene: TRBJ2-1; CDR3nt: TGCGCCAGCAGCTTGCAGCGGGAGGTCAATGAGCAGTTCTTC; CDR3aa: CASSLQREVNEQFF
v_gene: TRBV28; d_gene: TRBD1; abundance: .; j_gene: TRBJ1-2; CDR3nt: TGTGCCAGCAGTTTTCAGGACAGGAACTATGGCTACACCTTC; CDR3aa: CASSFQDRNYGYTF
v_gene: TRBV9; d_gene: .; abundance: .; j_gene: TRBJ2-7; CDR3nt: TGTGCCAGCAGCCCACGATCCGGGGTAGGCTACGAGCAGTACTTC; CDR3aa: CASSPRSGVGYEQYF
v_gene: TRBV28; d_gene: .; abundance: .; j_gene: TRBJ1-5; CDR3nt: TGTGCCAGCAGTTTCTCAGGGAGGGGAGCCAATCAGCCCCAGCATTTT; CDR3aa: CASSFSGRGANQPQHF
v_gene: TRBV20-1; d_gene: .; abundance: once; j_gene: TRBJ2-7; CDR3nt: TGCAGTGCTGGACAGTACGAGCAGTACTTC; CDR3aa: CSAGQYEQYF
v_gene: TRBV27; d_gene: TRBD2; abundance: .; j_gene: TRBJ2-7; CDR3nt: TGTGCCAGCAGTTTGGAACCTAGCGGCGGGTACTACGAGCAGTACTTC; CDR3aa: CASSLEPSGGYYEQYF
v_gene: TRBV28; d_gene: TRBD1; abundance: .; j_gene: TRBJ2-4; CDR3nt: TGTGCCAGCAGCTCTACACTACAGGGGTCGGACTTC; CDR3aa: CASSSTLQGSDF
v_gene: TRBV28; d_gene: TRBD2; abundance: .; j_gene: TRBJ2-1; CDR3nt: TGTGCCAGCAGTCCCTGGACTAGCGGGAGTGATGAGCAGTTCTTC; CDR3aa: CASSPWTSGSDEQFF
v_gene: TRBV11-2; d_gene: .; abundance: .; j_gene: TRBJ2-1; CDR3nt: TGTGCCAGCAGCTTAAGACAGGTGTTCGGAGCTAACAATGAGCAGTTCTTC; CDR3aa: CASSLRQVFGANNEQFF
v_gene: TRBV7-2; d_gene: TRBD1; abundance: .; j_gene: TRBJ2-3; CDR3nt: TGTGCCAGCAGCTATTTTGGACAGGGCACAGATACGCAGTATTTT; CDR3aa: CASSYFGQGTDTQYF